This T cell receptor (beta chain) was captured in a study of blood T cell repertoires in COVID-19. Whole-study context: The study drew acute and convalescent COVID-19 samples from the United States, Italy and Spain.

This clone appeared once. Generated by immunoSEQ multiplex PCR, the TCRdb table keeps only in-frame clones and is missing some. The sample carries around 390,000 clones, around 87% recorded once. Clinical history reported by participants formed the basis on which cohorts were assigned. Sequencing was done on a sample of PBMCs or T cells enriched from blood (not recorded which). This clonotype originated in a woman aged 50 to 65 who had recovered from COVID-19.

The CDR3 sequence: CASSLGEYEQFF. The DNA of the CDR3 is TGCGCCAGCAGCTTGGGGGAGTATGAGCAGTTCTTC. V and J are TRBV5-1 and TRBJ2-1, with D maybe TRBD2 (5 bases). V dropped 0 bases and J dropped 8 bases, with 6 bases sitting between them. This CDR3 comprises 12 residues. The germline CDR1 and CDR2 sequences are SGHRS and YFSETQ.